This TCR beta chain came from a study of early T cells in non-severe SARS-CoV-2 infection. Turning to the study itself: Unpaired chains resulted from sequencing bulk RNA of unsorted whole blood.

Individually, cDNA molecules had unique molecular identifiers attached to them. In TCRdb, the 5' RACE reads were re-called with MiXCR into one record per CDR3 protein. This repertoire shows roughly 120,000 distinct CDR3 sequences, under 15% found once; its top ten account for about a fifth. In this sample, this clonotype turned up many times. The receptor's source is an adult who was a healthcare worker with PCR-confirmed SARS-CoV-2 infection or an uninfected control (not recorded which). The specimen sequenced was whole blood.

This CDR3 reads CASSNVLNTEAFF. CDR3 DNA: TGTGCCAGCAGCAACGTCCTGAACACTGAAGCTTTCTTT. The rearrangement uses TRBV27 and TRBJ1-1, with unresolved D. Germline loops: CDR1 MNHEY, CDR2 SMNVEV (reference sequence). CDR3 length: 13 amino acids. Trimming took off 6 bases at V and 0 bases at J, with 8 bases between the two ends.